Shown below are 23 T cell receptor beta chains from a single sample sequenced in a study of T cell repertoires in cytomegalovirus infection. The antigens these receptors bind are not known. TCRdb re-called the reads through MiXCR, storing one row per CDR3 protein. The sample gives about 890,000 distinct CDR3 sequences, roughly 30% of which show up once; roughly 13% is in the top ten. The sample was cultured CD8+ T cells from PBMCs, taken from culture after CMV antigen stimulation. The receptors originated from a human donor in good health (CMV status not recorded). Some clones in this sample may be carry-over from other donors' samples.

This clonotype was seen only once. CDR3 in amino acids: CASSRDDRGPETQYF. The DNA of the CDR3 is TGTGCCAGCAGCCGCGATGACAGGGGGCCGGAGACCCAGTACTTC. The chain combines TRBV5-6 with TRBJ2-5; TRBD1 matches at 10 bases. Germline V gives CDR1 SGHDT, CDR2 YYEEEE. The CDR3 has 15 residues. V gave up 4 bases and J gave up 5 bases; unmatched junction bases: 8.

This clonotype was counted between two and nine times. This chain connects TRBV20-1 to TRBJ1-1; 8 nucleotides line up with TRBD1. In germline, CDR1 is DFQATT, CDR2 SNEGSKA (reference sequence). CDR3 size: 15 residues. The J segment lost 4 bases and the V segment lost 5 bases, leaving 12 bases of the junction unmatched. The CDR3 sequence is CSAEGAGGYITEAFF. The CDR3 coding sequence is TGCAGTGCTGAGGGGGCAGGGGGCTATATCACTGAAGCTTTCTTT.

The V gene is TRBV12-3 or TRBV12-4, the J gene TRBJ1-5; D unclear. Trimming removed 3 bases from V and 7 bases from J, with 13 bases in between. CDR3 length: 14 amino acids. This CDR3 is CASSFQGRHQPQHF. The CDR3, as DNA: TGTGCCAGCAGTTTTCAAGGGAGGCACCAGCCCCAGCATTTT.

The V call is TRBV11-2, the J call TRBJ2-5, with 10 bases fitting TRBD1. Trimming cost V 0 bases and J 2 bases; bases outside gene matches: 3. The CDR3 is made up of 16 amino acids. The germline V gene encodes CDR1 SGHAT and CDR2 FQNNGV. The CDR3 DNA sequence: TGTGCCAGCAGCTTAGATGACAGGGGGCTTCAAGAGACCCAGTACTTC. It is translated as CASSLDDRGLQETQYF. Using reference TRBV11-2 and TRBJ2-5 for the parts outside the CDR3, the full variable domain is EAGVAQSPRYKIIEKRQSVAFWCNPISGHATLYWYQQILGQGPKLLIQFQNNGVVDDSQLPKDRFSAERLKGVDSTLKIQPAKLEDSAVYLCASSLDDRGLQETQYFGPGTRLLVL.

As regards this clonotype: A much larger clone differs by one base, so this may be a read error. This chain links TRBV27 with TRBJ1-2; 8 bases match TRBD1. CDR1 is MNHEY and CDR2 is SMNVEV in the germline V gene (reference sequence). There are 14 residues in the CDR3. The CDR3 protein is CASSPPGGFYGCTF. Here the CDR3 DNA reads TGTGCCAGCAGTCCCCCAGGGGGCTTCTATGGCTGCACCTTC.

The sample holds a few counts of this clonotype. The chain links TRBV3-1 to TRBJ2-2, with D unresolved. Germline loops: CDR1 LGHDT, CDR2 YNNKEL (reference sequence). With 1 base removed from V and 2 bases from J, the gap between germline ends came to 14 bases. The CDR3 spans 17 residues. The CDR3 DNA reads TGTGCCAGCAGCCAAGGGTGGCCAGACGTAAACACCGGGGAGCTGTTTTTT. The encoded protein is CASSQGWPDVNTGELFF.

This chain uses TRBV5-6 with TRBJ2-1, with D tentatively TRBD1 (6 bases). The ends were cut back, 0 bases at V and 5 bases at J, with 21 bases in the middle. The CDR3 spans 18 residues. In germline, CDR1 is SGHDT, CDR2 YYEEEE. The CDR3 DNA sequence: TGTGCCAGCAGCTTGGAATGGTCGAACAGGGAGTGGGACAATGAGCAGTTCTTC. Protein sequence: CASSLEWSNREWDNEQFF.

As for this clonotype: A junction end diverges from the germline sequence, so it may reflect a read error. The chain uses TRBV12-3 or TRBV12-4 and TRBJ2-2; weak D call: TRBD1 (5 bases). The CDR3 loop spans 16 amino acids. The CDR3 DNA reads TGTGTCAGCAGTTTCGATGGGGCCTCGAACACCGGGGAGCTGTTTTTT. Translation gives CVSSFDGASNTGELFF.

The chain carries TRBV2 and TRBJ1-1; D possibly corresponds to TRBD1 (5 bases). This CDR3 spans 15 amino acids. The V gene's germline CDR1 is SNHLY and CDR2 FYNNEI. Trimming removed 3 bases at V and 5 bases at J, with 16 bases between. For the CDR3, the DNA is TGTGCCAGCAGTGAGGGACTGGGAGCGCGGACTGAAGCTTTCTTT. Protein: CASSEGLGARTEAFF.

This clonotype appeared a few times. The CDR3 DNA reads TGTGCCAGCAGCTTGACAGGGGATGGAGTGTATGTAGATACGCAGTATTTT. It yields the protein CASSLTGDGVYVDTQYF. The chain is built from TRBV7-6 and TRBJ2-3, with 8 bases fitting TRBD1. The CDR3 extends over 17 amino acids. In germline, CDR1 is SGHVS, CDR2 FNYEAQ. The V segment lost 3 bases and the J segment 5 bases; nucleotides outside the gene matches: 13.

V is TRBV7-2 and J is TRBJ2-3; 11 bases are a match to TRBD1. The CDR3 totals 17 residues. The V gene's germline CDR1 is SGHTA and CDR2 FQGNSA. The V gene end was trimmed by 3 bases and the J gene end by 4 bases; junction bases not matched to a gene: 9. The CDR3 here is CASSFPPRTGGADTQYF. The CDR3 region has the DNA TGTGCCAGCAGCTTTCCCCCCCGGACAGGGGGCGCAGATACGCAGTATTTT.

In the case of this clonotype: A much bigger clone sits one base away, suggesting this may be a read error. The chain links TRBV7-3 to TRBJ2-5; TRBD1 is a possible D gene (5 bases). Trimming cost V 5 bases and J 4 bases, with 17 bases left between them. The CDR3 extends over 15 amino acids. Germline values: CDR1 SGHTA, CDR2 FQGTGA. The DNA for the CDR3 is TGTGCCAGCAGCCGGTCGGACCAGGGTGCAGAGACCCAGTACTTC. This sequence encodes CASSRSDQGAETQYF.

The V gene is TRBV6-1, the J gene TRBJ1-1; the D gene is possibly TRBD1 (5 bases). V gave up 5 bases and J gave up 5 bases, with 18 bases separating them. The CDR3 has 15 residues. Germline values: CDR1 MNHNS, CDR2 SASEGT. The CDR3, as DNA: TGTGCCAGCAGTTACGGCGATGGGGCCGTGACTGAAGCTTTCTTT. It yields the protein CASSYGDGAVTEAFF.

The chain links TRBV7-8 to TRBJ2-2; tentative D call: TRBD1 (6 bases). Trimming cost V 2 bases and J 4 bases, with 17 bases left between them. Germline CDR1 SGHVS, CDR2 FQNEAQ. This CDR3 has 17 amino acids. CDR3 sequence: CASSLLTTGFRTGELFF. CDR3 nucleotide sequence: TGTGCCAGCAGCTTACTTACCACAGGGTTCCGCACCGGGGAGCTGTTTTTT.

This clonotype was detected only a few times. The chain has TRBV27 and TRBJ2-1; tentative D call: TRBD1 (5 bases). Trimming took 1 base from V and 3 from J, leaving 13 bases between them. The CDR3 covers 16 residues. The germline V gene encodes CDR1 MNHEY and CDR2 SMNVEV (reference sequence). The CDR3 DNA follows: TGTGCCAGCAGTTTATATGGGCAGGGCCGCTACAATGAGCAGTTCTTC. Translating gives CASSLYGQGRYNEQFF.

There are many counts of this clonotype. The chain is built from TRBV7-9 and TRBJ2-2; no clear D gene. Germline V gives CDR1 SEHNR, CDR2 FQNEAQ (reference sequence). The CDR3 totals 14 residues. The ends were cut back, 4 bases at V and 5 bases at J, with 11 bases in the middle. CDR3 DNA: TGTGCCAGCAGCTCTCCTGACCGAACCGGGGAGCTGTTTTTT. It encodes CASSSPDRTGELFF.

There are a few counts of this clonotype. The V call is TRBV27, the J call TRBJ1-1; weak D call: TRBD1 (5 bases). Trimming cost V 3 bases and J 2 bases, with 19 bases left between them. Germline CDR1 reads MNHEY; CDR2 reads SMNVEV (reference sequence). This CDR3 has 17 amino acids. CDR3 sequence reads: CASSLAARVDPNTEAFF. The DNA of the CDR3 is TGTGCCAGCAGTTTGGCGGCCAGGGTAGACCCAAACACTGAAGCTTTCTTT.

This clonotype was counted between two and nine times. This chain joins TRBV15 and TRBJ1-5; D is ambiguous. V lost 5 bases to trimming and J lost 2 bases, with 7 bases between them. The CDR3 is 13 amino acids. In germline, CDR1 is LNHNV, CDR2 YYDKDF (reference sequence). This CDR3 reads CATSPAGNQPQHF. The CDR3 nucleotides read TGTGCCACCAGCCCTGCGGGCAATCAGCCCCAGCATTTT.

The rearrangement joins TRBV7-6 to TRBJ2-7; TRBD1 agrees at 7 bases. J lost 5 bases, V lost 5 bases, and 9 bases had no gene match. The germline gives CDR1 SGHVS, CDR2 FNYEAQ. There are 14 residues in the CDR3. The CDR3 DNA is TGTGCCAGCAGCCGCCGCGACAGGGAAAACGAGCAGTACTTC. It translates to CASSRRDRENEQYF.

Concerning this clonotype itself: The junction differs from germline at one of its ends, possibly a read error. The chain carries TRBV11-3 and TRBJ1-1; no definite D call. Germline loops: CDR1 SGHNT, CDR2 YENEEA. The length of the CDR3 is 11 residues. The DNA for the CDR3 is TGTGTCAGCAGCTTACGCGGCCGGGTTTTCTTT. Protein: CVSSLRGRVFF.

This clonotype was counted between two and nine times. A much larger clone lies one base from this, so it may be a read error. The chain uses TRBV12-3 or TRBV12-4 and TRBJ1-2, with 7 bases lining up with TRBD1. After removal of 6 bases from V and 2 bases from J, the junction contained 3 bases not matched to a gene. The CDR3 is 13 residues long. The CDR3 here is CASRARGNYGYTF. For the CDR3, the DNA is TGTGCCAGCAGGGCCAGGGGGAACTATGGCTACACCTTC.

This chain joins TRBV9 and TRBJ1-6, with 11 bases matching TRBD1. In germline, CDR1 is SGDLS, CDR2 YYNGEE. The J segment lost 3 bases and the V segment lost 4 bases, leaving 3 bases of the junction unmatched. The CDR3 length is 16 residues. The CDR3 nucleotides read TGTGCCAGCAGCCCGGACAGGGGGCTCTATAATTCACCCCTCCACTTT. Translation: CASSPDRGLYNSPLHF.

In this sample, this clonotype turned up a few times. V usage is TRBV5-4 and J usage is TRBJ2-2; TRBD2 agrees at 14 bases. The germline gives CDR1 SGHNT, CDR2 YYREEE (reference sequence). The J segment lost 0 bases and the V segment lost 4 bases, leaving 5 bases of the junction unmatched. CDR3 length equals 18 residues. For the CDR3, the DNA is TGTGCCAGCAGCCGCCTGACTAGCGGGGGGGCGAACACCGGGGAGCTGTTTTTT. This encodes CASSRLTSGGANTGELFF.